The 3 T cell receptor beta chains given below trace back to one sample, sequenced in a study of blood T cells in healthy people across ages. Using a J-beta primer mix together with a sample-barcoded 5' primer, a second PCR was run for 7 to 11 cycles. TCRdb reanalysed the 5' RACE reads using MiXCR and keeps one entry per CDR3 protein. The data contain just under 900,000 distinct CDR3 sequences, roughly 26% of them singletons. Input material: blood. The receptors here all came from an elderly woman in good health.

Note on this clonotype: A much larger clone lies one base from this, so it may be a read error. CDR3 coding DNA: TGCAGTGCTAGACGGGACAGGCTGGGGGGGCAGTACTTC. As protein: CSARRDRLGGQYF. The chain joins TRBV20-1 to TRBJ2-5, with D tentatively TRBD1 (8 bases). V lost 2 bases and J lost 11, with 18 bases in between. CDR3 size: 13 residues. Germline V gives CDR1 DFQATT, CDR2 SNEGSKA (reference sequence).

The J gene is TRBJ2-2, the V gene TRBV7-2; TRBD1 might be the D (5 bases). The V gene's germline CDR1 is SGHTA and CDR2 FQGNSA. With 4 bases removed from V and 8 bases from J, the gap between germline ends came to 11 bases. The CDR3 runs to 13 residues. CDR3 nucleotides: TGTGCCAGCAGCTCGGACAAGAAAGGGGAGCTGTTTTTT. Translating gives CASSSDKKGELFF. The entire variable domain, with the rest obtained from reference TRBV7-2 and TRBJ2-2, is as follows: GAGVSQSPSNKVTEKGKDVELRCDPISGHTALYWYRQSLGQGLEFLIYFQGNSAPDKSGLPSDRFSAERTGGSVSTLTIQRTQQEDSAVYLCASSSDKKGELFFGEGSRLTVL.

This clonotype showed up many times. The J gene is TRBJ2-5, the V gene TRBV6-5, with 12 positions matching TRBD2. V was pared by 4 bases and J by 5 bases, with 5 bases of the junction left unmatched. The germline CDR1 and CDR2 sequences are MNHEY and SVGAGI. The CDR3 length is 15 residues. The CDR3 loop is CASSWTSGARETQYF. The CDR3 nucleotides are TGTGCCAGCAGTTGGACTAGCGGGGCGCGGGAGACCCAGTACTTC.